The T cell receptor (beta chain) under discussion was sequenced for a study of cytomegalovirus exposure and HLA in healthy donors. The count of this clone is one. Its target is not known. Study-level points and caveats: Most subjects' HLA-A and HLA-B alleles were reportedly predicted from TCR beta sequences. As confirmed in vitro, three CMV-associated chains were specific for CMV antigens. According to a later analysis, donors in an Asian-associated ancestry cluster reportedly had fewer N-insertions than the approximately 620-donor mean.

The study ran its PCR with 60 Vbeta and 13 Jbeta primers. Assay: immunoSEQ multiplex PCR; the TCRdb copy retains only in-frame clones and omits some. The repertoire holds 85,000 to 120,000 clones, with approximately 80% as singletons. The CDR3 sequence is 15 residues long. The V and J ends lost 5 bases and 1 base, in that order; junction bases with no gene match: 4. The germline V gene encodes CDR1 SGDLS and CDR2 YYNGEE. The sequenced material came from PBMCs. The rearrangement uses TRBV9 and TRBJ2-1; 9 bases map to TRBD2. The receptor's source is a male donor in good health and CMV-seropositive. As DNA, the CDR3 is TGTGCCAGCAGTACGACTAGCGGTTCCTACAATGAGCAGTTCTTC. It codes for CASSTTSGSYNEQFF.